The present TCR beta chain was sequenced within a study of blood T cell repertoires in COVID-19. About the study: Sites across the United States, Italy and Spain contributed samples from acute and convalescent COVID-19. In each case, the material was cDNA or gDNA derived from T cells, B-cell-depleted T cells, or PBMCs.

This clone occurred many times. In the original processing: Estimated nucleated cell counts came from reference gene primer amplification. This table comes from immunoSEQ multiplex PCR, and its TCRdb copy is limited to in-frame clones, with some not included. V and J calls and clone size come straight from that table; D and trimming were deduced from the DNA. This table holds 200,000 to 250,000 clones, around 84% found once. V shed 6 bases and J 2 bases; nucleotides not matched to a gene: 10. The CDR3 is made up of 15 amino acids. Looked up from germline, CDR1 is SGHNT and CDR2 is YYREEE (reference sequence).

V usage is TRBV5-4 and J usage is TRBJ1-2, with 7 bases that match TRBD1. The TCR comes from a human donor in a cohort sampled during active COVID-19. Source material: peripheral blood. CDR3 sequence (DNA): TGTGCCAGCACCCCGAGGCAGGGGGTGAACTATGGCTACACCTTC. It encodes CASTPRQGVNYGYTF.